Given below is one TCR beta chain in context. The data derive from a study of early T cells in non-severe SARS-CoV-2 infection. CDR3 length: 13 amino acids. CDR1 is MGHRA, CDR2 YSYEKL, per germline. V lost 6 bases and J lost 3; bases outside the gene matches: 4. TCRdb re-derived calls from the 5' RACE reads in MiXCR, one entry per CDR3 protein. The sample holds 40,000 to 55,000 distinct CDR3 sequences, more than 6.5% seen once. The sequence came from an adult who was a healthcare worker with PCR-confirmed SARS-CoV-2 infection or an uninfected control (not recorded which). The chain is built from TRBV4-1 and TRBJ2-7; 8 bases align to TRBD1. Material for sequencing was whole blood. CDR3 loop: CASSIQGGYEQYF. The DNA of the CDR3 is TGCGCCAGCAGTATACAGGGGGGCTACGAGCAGTACTTC.